A single sample gave rise to the 6 T cell receptor beta chains below, sequenced in a study of cytomegalovirus exposure and HLA in healthy donors. Both 60 Vbeta primers and 13 Jbeta primers went into the PCR. TCRdb keeps only in-frame clones here, not all; method: immunoSEQ multiplex PCR. The table has approximately 100,000 clones, 60% to 70% seen once. The sample was PBMCs. Source of these receptors: a woman between 45 and 60 years old in good health and CMV-seronegative.

The chain has TRBV5-1 and TRBJ2-1, with 8 bases lining up with TRBD1. V was clipped by 1 base and J by 6 bases; unmatched bases: 3. The CDR3 loop spans 14 amino acids. Germline V gene sequence: CDR1 SGHRS, CDR2 YFSETQ. CDR3 in amino acids: CASSLWTGTNEQFF. CDR3 nucleotide sequence: TGCGCCAGCAGCTTGTGGACAGGGACCAATGAGCAGTTCTTC.

The chain couples TRBV14 to TRBJ1-2; 10 nucleotides align to TRBD1. CDR3 length: 13 residues. Germline V gene data show CDR1 as SGHDN and CDR2 as FVKESK. The J segment lost 6 bases and the V segment lost 9 bases, leaving 7 bases of the junction unmatched. The CDR3 reads CASAGTGANGYTF. DNA for the CDR3: TGTGCCAGTGCCGGGACAGGGGCAAATGGCTACACCTTC.

The chain links TRBV11-1 to TRBJ2-1; D remains unclear. The germline V gene encodes CDR1 SGHAT and CDR2 FQDESV (reference sequence). CDR3 length: 16 amino acids. Trimming left V 2 bases short and J 0 bases short, with 11 bases between. This CDR3 reads CASSLSAHSSYNEQFF. The DNA of the CDR3 is TGTGCCAGCAGCTTAAGTGCCCACAGCTCCTACAATGAGCAGTTCTTC.

This sequence joins TRBV6-5 and TRBJ1-1; D is perhaps TRBD1 (6 bases). The V gene's germline CDR1 is MNHEY and CDR2 SVGAGI. The CDR3 runs to 14 residues. The ends were cut back, 4 bases at V and 4 bases at J, with 13 bases in the middle. The CDR3 sequence is CASSSDSVATEAFF. CDR3 DNA sequence: TGTGCCAGCAGTTCGGACAGTGTCGCCACTGAAGCTTTCTTT.

V and J are TRBV7-6 and TRBJ1-3, with 8 bases lining up with TRBD1. This CDR3 is 14 amino acids long. CDR1 is SGHVS and CDR2 is FNYEAQ in the germline V gene. V lost 5 bases and J lost 4; bases outside the gene matches: 4. CDR3 amino acids: CASSQQGVGNTIYF. Written as DNA, the CDR3 is TGTGCCAGCAGCCAACAGGGGGTAGGAAACACCATATATTTT.

As concerns this clone: A read error may produce the germline difference seen at one junction end. This sequence joins TRBV4-3 and TRBJ2-2; 9 bases are shared with TRBD2. Germline CDR1 is LGHNA and CDR2 is YSLEER. CDR3 size: 17 residues. CDR3 DNA sequence: TGCGCCAGCAGCCAGGCGTTGACTAGCGGATACACCGGGGAGCTGCTTTTT. Encoded protein: CASSQALTSGYTGELLF.